This TCR beta chain was observed in a study of blood T cell repertoires in COVID-19. About the research overall: Sample material is recorded as cDNA or gDNA derived from T cells, B-cell-depleted T cells, or PBMCs.

Libraries were prepared by immunoSEQ multiplex PCR; TCRdb keeps only in-frame clonotypes and omits some of them. The data contain roughly 250,000 clones, about 85% of them singletons. Participant-given clinical history determined each cohort assignment. For recovered donors of Cohort 3, there were two negative PCRs, clearance, or symptom resolution. This CDR3 has 14 residues. Trimming took 0 bases from V and 5 from J, leaving 10 bases between them. The germline gives CDR1 SGHTA, CDR2 FQGNSA. Sample: PBMCs or T cells enriched from blood (not recorded which). The source is a woman in her 50s who had recovered from COVID-19. This chain uses TRBV7-2 with TRBJ2-5; D remains ambiguous. CDR3 coding DNA: TGTGCCAGCAGCTTAGCGTTGGCAGCGGAGACCCAGTACTTC. This gives the protein CASSLALAAETQYF.